One sample yielded the 12 T cell receptor beta chains listed below, sequenced in a study of regulatory T cells in long-lasting Graves disease. Both iRepertoire HTBI primers and Arm-PCR of CDR3 regions were used to build the TCR beta libraries. Via MiXCR, TCRdb re-called the multiplex PCR reads, giving one row per CDR3 protein. The sample carries roughly 400,000 distinct CDR3 sequences, 20% recorded once. Time point indicated: persistent/refractory GD, antithyroid drugs over 5 years with positive TRAb. Following extraction of RNA from PBMCs, that RNA was used to make the TCR library. The specimen comprised peripheral blood mononuclear cells (PBMCs), sampled when the disease was refractory, from a patient treated with antithyroid drugs. Every receptor here comes from a female donor with Graves disease.

The V gene is TRBV3-1, the J gene TRBJ1-2; D gene unclear. The V end lost 4 bases, the J end lost 2 bases, and 14 bases lay between the germline ends. The germline gives CDR1 LGHDT, CDR2 YNNKEL (reference sequence). CDR3 length equals 15 residues. The CDR3 coding sequence is TGTGCCAGCAGCCCCTCGGACGGACCCAACTATGGCTACACCTTC. This sequence encodes CASSPSDGPNYGYTF.

There are many counts of this clonotype. This chain links TRBV7-2 with TRBJ2-5, with a weak D call TRBD2 (5 bases). This CDR3 comprises 14 residues. Trimming left V 6 bases short and J 2 bases short, with 13 bases between. Germline CDR1 reads SGHTA; CDR2 reads FQGNSA. The CDR3 sequence is CASSRWEQQETQYF. CDR3 DNA sequence: TGTGCCAGCAGTCGTTGGGAGCAACAAGAGACCCAGTACTTC.

The J gene is TRBJ1-1, the V gene TRBV29-1; 9 bases match TRBD1. Germline V gives CDR1 SQVTM, CDR2 ANQGSEA. V shed 7 bases, J shed 3 bases, and the junction held 9 bases outside the gene matches. The CDR3 totals 14 residues. The CDR3 nucleotides read TGCAGCGCCCGGACAGGGGAGGGGGACACTGAAGCTTTCTTT. Translating it yields CSARTGEGDTEAFF.

The table lists this clonotype with many counts. This chain uses TRBV28 with TRBJ1-1; 8 nucleotides line up with TRBD1. Trimming cost V 6 bases and J 1 base; bases outside gene matches: 7. CDR1 and CDR2 (germline): MDHEN, SYDVKM. The CDR3 totals 15 residues. The chain's CDR3 is CASSRQGQRNTEAFF. The CDR3 region has the DNA TGTGCCAGCAGCAGACAGGGGCAACGGAACACTGAAGCTTTCTTT. Based on the CDR3 plus reference TRBV28 and TRBJ1-1, the full variable domain is DVKVTQSSRYLVKRTGEKVFLECVQDMDHENMFWYRQDPGLGLRLIYFSYDVKMKEKGDIPEGYSVSREKKERFSLILESASTNQTSMYLCASSRQGQRNTEAFFGQGTRLTVV.

The V call is TRBV6-1, the J call TRBJ2-2; D is unresolved. The V and J ends lost 6 bases and 8 bases respectively, with 7 bases between them. Germline-derived CDR1 and CDR2 are MNHNS and SASEGT. The CDR3 is 11 residues long. The CDR3, as DNA: TGTGCCAGCAGGCGCCAGGGGGAGCTGTTTTTT. Protein sequence: CASRRQGELFF.

There are a few counts of this clonotype. V is TRBV7-6 and J is TRBJ2-7; TRBD2 matches 10 bases. The trim removed 1 base at V and 5 bases at J, leaving 8 bases unmatched. CDR1 is SGHVS and CDR2 is FNYEAQ in the germline V gene. This CDR3 has 16 residues. CDR3 amino acids: CASSLGASGSVHEQYF. CDR3 nucleotide sequence: TGTGCCAGCAGCTTAGGTGCTAGCGGGAGTGTCCACGAGCAGTACTTC.

This clonotype was counted many times. The chain has TRBV2 and TRBJ2-7; D gene unclear. From germline, CDR1 is SNHLY and CDR2 FYNNEI. V lost 6 bases and J lost 1, with 4 bases in between. The CDR3 has 11 amino acids. CDR3 bases: TGTGCCAGCAGGCAATCCTACGAGCAGTACTTC. It specifies CASRQSYEQYF.

This clonotype was recorded many times. The chain combines TRBV28 with TRBJ2-7; a weak D match, TRBD2 (5 bases). V lost 2 bases and J 2 bases, leaving 16 bases between the germline ends. Germline assignment: CDR1 MDHEN and CDR2 SYDVKM. The CDR3 totals 16 residues. The CDR3 spells CASSLAGETNTYEQYF. The CDR3 DNA reads as TGTGCCAGCAGTTTAGCCGGGGAGACGAACACCTACGAGCAGTACTTC.

The chain links TRBV28 to TRBJ2-5, with TRBD2 identical over 15 bases. The end of the DNA fits TRBJ2-1 better, so the J call may be wrong. This CDR3 comprises 17 residues. The germline V gene has CDR1 MDHEN and CDR2 SYDVKM. CDR3 DNA sequence: TGTGCCAGCAGTTCACCGGCCGGACTAGCGGGAGGGCCTCGCCAGTTCTTC. It yields the protein CASSSPAGLAGGPRQFF.

This clonotype was picked up a small number of times. The rearrangement uses TRBV10-3 and TRBJ2-7; 10 bases line up with TRBD1. The V and J ends lost 7 bases and 3 bases, in that order; junction bases with no gene match: 9. CDR1 ENHRY and CDR2 SYGVKD come from the germline V gene. This CDR3 has 15 residues. The CDR3 region has the DNA TGTGCCATCAAAGGGACAGGGGAAGGCAGCTACGAGCAGTACTTC. It is translated as CAIKGTGEGSYEQYF.

This clonotype was seen only once. This rearrangement joins TRBV14 to TRBJ1-2, with TRBD1 matching 8 bases. The germline V gene has CDR1 SGHDN and CDR2 FVKESK. There are 16 residues in the CDR3. The J segment lost 0 bases and the V segment lost 4 bases, leaving 7 bases of the junction unmatched. CDR3 sequence: CASSPWGTGANYGYTF. DNA for the CDR3: TGTGCCAGCAGCCCGTGGGGGACAGGTGCTAACTATGGCTACACCTTC.

The chain is built from TRBV28 and TRBJ2-1; tentative D call: TRBD1 (5 bases). The germline V gene has CDR1 MDHEN and CDR2 SYDVKM. V was clipped by 1 base and J by 6 bases, with 16 bases between them. This CDR3 contains 16 residues. CDR3: CASSLFLQGVSNEQFF. CDR3 DNA: TGTGCCAGCAGTTTATTCTTGCAGGGCGTCAGCAATGAGCAGTTCTTC.